Sequencing of this T cell receptor beta chain was carried out in a study of cytotoxic CD8 clonotypes in ibrutinib-treated CLL. The wider study: Following a median about twelve months of treatment, with a range of 6 to 36, response samples were taken. Study-level results: Shared public clonotypes were rare, and on treatment they either got smaller or stayed the same. Pretreatment clonality was elevated relative to age-matched healthy donors and paralleled circulating CD8+ T-cell counts. At progression, clonality fell back toward baseline after rising at ibrutinib response.

On this clone itself: What it binds is unknown.

Sequenced by immunoSEQ multiplex PCR; TCRdb stores in-frame clones only, minus some. The table lists around 310,000 clones, around four fifths of them singletons. This sequence was found in a human donor with chronic lymphocytic leukemia. This material consisted of PBMCs, taken before ibrutinib treatment.

The CDR3 DNA reads as TGTGCCAGCAGCCAAGAGCCTAGGGCTAGCGGGAGGGCGGATACGCAGTATTTT. Translated: CASSQEPRASGRADTQYF. The V gene is TRBV4-2, the J gene TRBJ2-3, with 12 bases fitting TRBD2. CDR1 is LGHNA and CDR2 is YNFKEQ in the germline V gene. The CDR3 extends over 18 amino acids. The ends lost 0 bases at V and 6 bases at J; junction bases unmatched: 10.